The 11 T cell receptor beta chains given below trace back to one sample, sequenced in a study of control samples from healthy donors and cancer patients. Repertoires were generated with immunoSEQ multiplex PCR, while TCRdb's copy carries only in-frame clones and drops some. The data show about 120,000 clones, with just under 90% seen just once and 9.5% to 13% held by the top ten. The specimen sequenced was blood. Every receptor here comes from a man aged 25-40 years in good health.

This clone appeared a single time. The V and J genes are TRBV14 and TRBJ2-2; 12 bases align to TRBD2. This CDR3 contains 16 residues. The trim removed 4 bases at V and 3 bases at J, leaving 3 bases unmatched. Per germline, CDR1 SGHDN and CDR2 FVKESK. The CDR3 bases are TGTGCCAGCAGCCGCCTAGCGGGGGGGCACACCGGGGAGCTGTTTTTT. Translation gives CASSRLAGGHTGELFF.

This chain connects TRBV30 to TRBJ1-4, with D hard to call. CDR1 is GTSNPN, CDR2 SVGIG, per germline (reference sequence). Deletions cut 4 bases from V and 5 bases from J, with 14 bases between. This CDR3 spans 14 amino acids. The CDR3 DNA sequence: TGTGCCTGGACCTCAGTAGGGTTGAATGAAAAACTGTTTTTT. As protein: CAWTSVGLNEKLFF.

The chain is built from TRBV11-3 and TRBJ1-4; 7 bases line up with TRBD1. Looked up from germline, CDR1 is SGHNT and CDR2 is YENEEA. CDR3 length: 15 residues. V gave up 5 bases and J gave up 10 bases; unmatched junction bases: 13. CDR3 sequence: CASSAEGAPIAKLFF. The CDR3 coding sequence is TGTGCCAGCAGCGCGGAGGGGGCGCCTATAGCAAAACTGTTTTTT.

The V gene is TRBV30, the J gene TRBJ2-2; 8 positions match TRBD1. This CDR3 region has 15 residues. The trim removed 2 bases at V and 3 bases at J, leaving 5 bases unmatched. The germline CDR1 and CDR2 sequences are GTSNPN and SVGIG (reference sequence). CDR3 sequence reads: CAWSPPDRDTGELFF. CDR3 nucleotides: TGTGCCTGGAGTCCACCGGACAGGGACACCGGGGAGCTGTTTTTT.

The rearrangement uses TRBV5-1 and TRBJ1-5; D call uncertain. CDR1 is SGHRS and CDR2 is YFSETQ in the germline V gene. The CDR3 has 14 amino acids. Trimming pared 3 bases from V and 9 bases from J, leaving 16 bases between. The CDR3 DNA is TGCGCCAGCAGCTGGACGTCCGAAATGGGGCCCCAGCATTTT. It yields the protein CASSWTSEMGPQHF.

The gene calls are TRBV6-5 and TRBJ1-1; D is unresolved. Germline lookup yields CDR1 MNHEY and CDR2 SVGAGI. Trimming left V 10 bases short and J 6 bases short, with 18 bases between. The CDR3 is 13 residues long. CDR3 in amino acids: CATTPLNVAEAFF. The CDR3 DNA follows: TGTGCCACGACACCTCTGAATGTTGCTGAAGCTTTCTTT.

The rearrangement joins TRBV5-6 to TRBJ1-6; D gene ambiguous. The V gene lost 4 bases and the J gene lost 0 bases, with 14 bases spanning the gap. This CDR3 region has 17 residues. Germline values: CDR1 SGHDT, CDR2 YYEEEE. The CDR3 region has the DNA TGTGCCAGCAGCCCTCACTGGGAGAGCTCCTATAATTCACCCCTCCACTTT. This codes for CASSPHWESSYNSPLHF.

The V gene is TRBV30, the J gene TRBJ1-6; the match to TRBD1 covers 8 bases. The CDR3 runs to 17 residues. Germline CDR1 is GTSNPN and CDR2 is SVGIG (reference sequence). The V segment lost 3 bases and the J segment 5 bases; nucleotides outside the gene matches: 12. The CDR3 DNA sequence: TGTGCCTGGAGCAAAGACAGGGGCTGGGGCAATAATTCACCCCTCCACTTT. Amino acids: CAWSKDRGWGNNSPLHF.

The V call is TRBV30, the J call TRBJ1-5; 7 positions match TRBD1. Germline lookup yields CDR1 GTSNPN and CDR2 SVGIG (reference sequence). The trim removed 0 bases at V and 3 bases at J, leaving 5 bases unmatched. This CDR3 has 15 residues. CDR3 DNA: TGTGCCTGGAGTGTTCCGGGACAGAACAATCAGCCCCAGCATTTT. The encoded protein is CAWSVPGQNNQPQHF.

The V and J genes are TRBV19 and TRBJ1-1, with D perhaps TRBD1 (5 bases). The CDR3 loop spans 15 amino acids. With 7 bases removed from V and 0 bases from J, the gap between germline ends came to 15 bases. Germline CDR1 and CDR2: LNHDA and SQIVND (reference sequence). For the CDR3, the DNA is TGTGCCAGTAAGCTGGCAGGGAGTGTGAACACTGAAGCTTTCTTT. The encoded protein is CASKLAGSVNTEAFF.

The J gene is TRBJ1-1, the V gene TRBV2; D is unresolved. The CDR3 is 14 residues long. Germline V gives CDR1 SNHLY, CDR2 FYNNEI. The V end was cut by 3 bases, the J end by 1 base, with 9 bases between. The CDR3 spells CASSDGTWNTEAFF. The CDR3 region has the DNA TGTGCCAGCAGTGACGGAACATGGAACACTGAAGCTTTCTTT. The full variable domain, its missing parts supplied by reference TRBV2 and TRBJ1-1, is EPEVTQTPSHQVTQMGQEVILRCVPISNHLYFYWYRQILGQKVEFLVSFYNNEISEKSEIFDDQFSVERPDGSNFTLKIRSTKLEDSAMYFCASSDGTWNTEAFFGQGTRLTVV.